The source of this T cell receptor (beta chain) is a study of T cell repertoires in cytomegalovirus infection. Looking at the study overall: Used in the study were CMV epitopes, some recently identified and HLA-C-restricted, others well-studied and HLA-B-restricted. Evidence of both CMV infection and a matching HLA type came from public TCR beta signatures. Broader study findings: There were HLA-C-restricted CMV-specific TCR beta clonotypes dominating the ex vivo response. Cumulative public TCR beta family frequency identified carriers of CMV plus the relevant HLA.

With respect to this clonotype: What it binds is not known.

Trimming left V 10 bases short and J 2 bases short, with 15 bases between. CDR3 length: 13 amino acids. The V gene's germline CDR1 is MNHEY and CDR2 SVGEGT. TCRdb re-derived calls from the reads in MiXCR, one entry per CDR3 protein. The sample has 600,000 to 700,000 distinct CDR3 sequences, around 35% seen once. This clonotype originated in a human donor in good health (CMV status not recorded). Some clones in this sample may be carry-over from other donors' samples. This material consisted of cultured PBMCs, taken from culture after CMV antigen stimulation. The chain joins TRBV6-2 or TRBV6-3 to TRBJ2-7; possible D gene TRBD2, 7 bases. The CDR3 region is CATQGGEPYEQYF. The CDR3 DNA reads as TGTGCCACCCAAGGGGGGGAGCCCTACGAGCAGTACTTC.